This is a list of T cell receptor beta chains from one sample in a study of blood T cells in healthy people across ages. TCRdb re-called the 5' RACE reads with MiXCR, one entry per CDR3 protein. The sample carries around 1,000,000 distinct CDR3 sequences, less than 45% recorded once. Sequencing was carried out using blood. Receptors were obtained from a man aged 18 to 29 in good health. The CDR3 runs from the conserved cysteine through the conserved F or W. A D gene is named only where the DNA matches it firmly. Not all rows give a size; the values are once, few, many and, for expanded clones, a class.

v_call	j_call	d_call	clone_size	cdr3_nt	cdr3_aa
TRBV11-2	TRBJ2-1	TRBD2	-	TGTGCCAGCAGCTCCCCGGGACTAGCGGGGGGCCCTAACAACAATGAGCAGTTCTTC	CASSSPGLAGGPNNNEQFF
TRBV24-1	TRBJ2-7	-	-	TGTGCCACCAGTGAACACAGGGCTTCCGAGCAGTACTTC	CATSEHRASEQYF
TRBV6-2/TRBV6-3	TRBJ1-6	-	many	TGTGCCAGCAGTTACTCGACCCGGACGAATTCACCCCTCCACTTT	CASSYSTRTNSPLHF
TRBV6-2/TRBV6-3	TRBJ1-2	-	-	TGTGCCAGCAGTTACGGTGACAGGCTGAACTATGGCTACACCTTC	CASSYGDRLNYGYTF
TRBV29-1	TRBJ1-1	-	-	TGCAGCGTAACCGGGGCTCGAGGCACTGAAGCTTTCTTT	CSVTGARGTEAFF
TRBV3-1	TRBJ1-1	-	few	TGTGCCAGCAGCCAAGACATCCGGCTGGAAGCTTTCTTT	CASSQDIRLEAFF
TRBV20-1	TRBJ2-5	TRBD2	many	TGCAGTGCTAGCCGGACTAGCGGGGAAAGGGGGGAGACCCAGTACTTC	CSASRTSGERGETQYF
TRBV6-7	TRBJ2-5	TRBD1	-	TGTGCCACTAAGGGACAGCCGTACCGAGAGACCCAGTACTTC	CATKGQPYRETQYF
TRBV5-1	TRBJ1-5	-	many	TGTGCCAGCAGCTTGGGACACAGCAATCAGCCCCAGCATTTT	CASSLGHSNQPQHF
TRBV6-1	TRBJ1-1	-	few	TGTGCCAGCAATAATATCGCAGGGGCTGAAGCTTTCTTT	CASNNIAGAEAFF
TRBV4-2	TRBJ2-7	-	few	TGTGCCAGCAACCAAGATTGGGGTGGCTACGAGCAGTACTTC	CASNQDWGGYEQYF
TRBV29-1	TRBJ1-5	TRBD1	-	TGCAGCGTTAACACCGGGACAGATAGCAATCAGCCCCAGCATTTT	CSVNTGTDSNQPQHF
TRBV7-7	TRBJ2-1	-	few	TGTGCTAGCAGCAGGACAGAATACTCCTACAATGAGCAGTTCTTC	CASSRTEYSYNEQFF
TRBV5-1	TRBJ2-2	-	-	TGCGCCAGCAGCTTGGAGGGATCTGACGGGGAGCTGTTTTTT	CASSLEGSDGELFF
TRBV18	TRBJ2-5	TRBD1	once	TGTGCCAGCTCTTCCGGGACAGGGTTGTTCAAAGAGACCCAGTACTTC	CASSSGTGLFKETQYF
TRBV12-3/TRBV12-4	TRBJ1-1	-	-	TGTGCCAGCAGTGCACAGCATGCTGAAGCTTTCTTT	CASSAQHAEAFF
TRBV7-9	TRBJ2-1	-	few	TGTGCCAGCAGTGGGGATAGCCCCTACAATGAGCAGTTCTTC	CASSGDSPYNEQFF
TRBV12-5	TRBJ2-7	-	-	TGTGCTAGTGGTTTGCAGGCTAGCTCCTACAATGAGCAGTACTTC	CASGLQASSYNEQYF
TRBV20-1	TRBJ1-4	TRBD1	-	TGCAGTGCTAGATGGGGACAGGGGAATGAAAAACTGTTTTTT	CSARWGQGNEKLFF
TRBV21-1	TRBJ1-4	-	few	TGTGCCAGCAGCAAAGCGGAAGGGCTAGCGGTAGAAAAACTGTTTTTT	CASSKAEGLAVEKLFF
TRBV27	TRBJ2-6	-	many	TGTGCCAGCAGTTTAGGTGTAGCTGGGGCCAACGTCCTGACTTTC	CASSLGVAGANVLTF
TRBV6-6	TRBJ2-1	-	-	TGTGCCACAACGGGGTCCATCTACAATGAGCAGTTCTTC	CATTGSIYNEQFF
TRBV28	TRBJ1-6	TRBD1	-	TGTGCCAGCAGCCCCAGGGGGTTTAATTCACCCCTCCACTTT	CASSPRGFNSPLHF
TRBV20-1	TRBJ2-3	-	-	TGCAGTGCTAGACCCAGGGGCTATGACACAGATACGCAGTATTTT	CSARPRGYDTDTQYF
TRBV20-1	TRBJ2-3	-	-	TGCAGTGCTAGGGGGCCCTTTCCTTGGGATACGCAGTATTTT	CSARGPFPWDTQYF
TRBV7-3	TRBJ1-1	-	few	TGTGCCAGCAGCTTATGGGTCGATGCGGAAGCTTTCTTT	CASSLWVDAEAFF
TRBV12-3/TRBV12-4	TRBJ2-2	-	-	TGTGCCAGCAGGACCCGGGCCGTAAACACCGGGGAGCTGTTTTTT	CASRTRAVNTGELFF
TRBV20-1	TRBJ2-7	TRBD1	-	TGCAGTGCTGGGAGACAGGGAATGACCTACGAGCAGTACTTC	CSAGRQGMTYEQYF
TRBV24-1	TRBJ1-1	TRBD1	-	TGTGCCACCAGTGAACACCCGGGACAGGGGGCTCGGGACACTGAAGCTTTCTTT	CATSEHPGQGARDTEAFF
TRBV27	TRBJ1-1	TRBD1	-	TGTGCCAGCAGTTCGGGGACAGGGTACACTGAAGCTTTCTTT	CASSSGTGYTEAFF
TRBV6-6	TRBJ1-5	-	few	TGTGCCAGCGGTCCGCGAAATCAGCCCCAGCATTTT	CASGPRNQPQHF
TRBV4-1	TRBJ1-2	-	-	TGCGCCAGCAGCCAACCTGCTCGGGACGTCGATGGCTACACCTTC	CASSQPARDVDGYTF
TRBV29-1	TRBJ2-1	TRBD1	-	TGCAGCGTTGAAGGTTTTGGGGACAGCTCCTACAATGAGCAGTTCTTC	CSVEGFGDSSYNEQFF
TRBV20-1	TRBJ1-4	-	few	TGCAGTGCTAGTTGGGCCAGGGTAAATGAAAAACTGTTTTTT	CSASWARVNEKLFF
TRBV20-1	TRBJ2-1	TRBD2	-	TGCAGTGCTGCGTCTTTGGCAGGGAGGGATGAGCAGTTCTTC	CSAASLAGRDEQFF